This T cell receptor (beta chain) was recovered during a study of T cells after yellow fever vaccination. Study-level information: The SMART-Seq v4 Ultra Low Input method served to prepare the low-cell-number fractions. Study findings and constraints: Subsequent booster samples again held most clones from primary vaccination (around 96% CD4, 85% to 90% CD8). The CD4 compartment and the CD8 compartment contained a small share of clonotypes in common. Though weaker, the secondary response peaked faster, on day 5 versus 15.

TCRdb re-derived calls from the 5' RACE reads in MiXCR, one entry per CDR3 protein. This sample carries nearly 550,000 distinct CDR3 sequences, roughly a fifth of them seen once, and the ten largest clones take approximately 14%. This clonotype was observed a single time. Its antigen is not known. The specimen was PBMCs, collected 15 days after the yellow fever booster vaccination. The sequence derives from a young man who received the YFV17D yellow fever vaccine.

CDR3 in DNA: TGTGCCAGCAGCTTATCCGACAGTATCAGATTGACCCAGCATTTT. This sequence encodes CASSLSDSIRLTQHF. This sequence joins TRBV11-1 and TRBJ1-5, with D possibly TRBD1 on 5 matching bases. There are 15 residues in the CDR3. Between the trimmed V and J ends, which lost 2 bases and 11 bases, there was a span of 19 bases. CDR1 SGHAT and CDR2 FQDESV come from the germline V gene (reference sequence).